These 5 T cell receptor beta chains share one sample of origin, sequenced in a study of blood T cells in healthy people across ages. Together with a sample-barcoded 5' primer, a J-beta primer mix was included in a second PCR lasting about 7 to 12 cycles. TCRdb re-called the 5' RACE reads through MiXCR, storing one row per CDR3 protein. The table records roughly 1,300,000 distinct CDR3 sequences, 45% to 70% of them present only once. The specimen was blood. The receptors were gathered from a man aged 18 to 30 in good health.

The V and J genes are TRBV27 and TRBJ2-1; 8 bases are shared with TRBD1. V lost 4 bases to trimming and J lost 8 bases; unmatched junction nucleotides: 16. The CDR3 has 17 amino acids. Germline CDR1 and CDR2: MNHEY and SMNVEV (reference sequence). The CDR3 here is CASSSHPRQGLSDEQFF. In DNA form, the CDR3 reads TGTGCCAGCAGTTCTCACCCCCGACAGGGGCTTAGTGATGAGCAGTTCTTC.

This chain joins TRBV28 and TRBJ2-1, with TRBD1 matching 8 bases. From germline, CDR1 is MDHEN and CDR2 SYDVKM. CDR3 size: 15 residues. V lost 5 bases to trimming and J lost 2 bases; unmatched junction nucleotides: 5. CDR3 sequence reads: CASSLVTGAYNEQFF. The DNA for the CDR3 is TGTGCCAGCAGTCTCGTGACAGGGGCCTACAATGAGCAGTTCTTC. The full variable domain, in which reference TRBV28 and TRBJ2-1 provide the parts outside the CDR3, is DVKVTQSSRYLVKRTGEKVFLECVQDMDHENMFWYRQDPGLGLRLIYFSYDVKMKEKGDIPEGYSVSREKKERFSLILESASTNQTSMYLCASSLVTGAYNEQFFGPGTRLTVL.

The CDR3: CAISESPQETQYF. The CDR3 nucleotides read TGTGCCATCAGTGAATCCCCCCAAGAGACCCAGTACTTC. The rearrangement joins TRBV10-3 to TRBJ2-5; D is ambiguous. Looked up from germline, CDR1 is ENHRY and CDR2 is SYGVKD. This CDR3 has 13 amino acids. Between the trimmed V and J ends, which lost 3 bases and 1 base, there was a span of 6 bases.

The rearrangement links TRBV7-2 to TRBJ2-5, with TRBD1 identical over 7 bases. Losses at the gene ends were 3 bases for V and 9 bases for J; bases not matched to a gene: 4. Per germline, CDR1 SGHTA and CDR2 FQGNSA. The CDR3 covers 12 residues. The CDR3 here is CASSFGQAPQYF. The CDR3 coding sequence is TGTGCCAGCAGCTTCGGACAGGCCCCCCAGTACTTC.

This clonotype was counted only a few times. This chain joins TRBV6-1 and TRBJ2-4; D remains unclear. The DNA end lines up better with TRBJ2-7; the J call may be wrong. The CDR3 is made up of 13 amino acids. The germline V gene has CDR1 MNHNS and CDR2 SASEGT. CDR3 DNA: TGTGCCAGCAGTTGGTCCCAAACGGGCGAGCAGTACTTC. Translating it yields CASSWSQTGEQYF.